This T cell receptor beta chain appears in the sequencing data of a study of blood T cells in healthy people across ages. Study-level points and caveats: Since the PBMCs were unsorted, naive and antigen-experienced cells could not be conclusively compared.

Germline V gene lookup returns CDR1 SGHTA and CDR2 FQGNSA. The CDR3 consists of 15 residues. V lost 5 bases to trimming and J lost 0 bases; unmatched junction nucleotides: 4. With a J-beta primer mix and a sample-barcoded 5' primer, a second PCR ran about 6 to 11 cycles. Every single cDNA molecule received a tag from a template-switch adaptor with 12 random nucleotides. TCRdb used MiXCR to reprocess the 5' RACE reads, holding one entry per CDR3 protein. The sample contains around 800,000 distinct CDR3 sequences, more than 25% of which appear only once. As concerns this clonotype: Its antigen is currently unknown.

The same data also went into a second study, on T cells of mothers and their children. That source adds: All RNA that had been extracted was used for cDNA synthesis at around 1.4 ug per 15 ul. Across the analysis, no persistent microchimeric T cell clones were detected.

The chain is built from TRBV7-2 and TRBJ2-3, with 8 bases matching TRBD2. The sample was blood. The TCR sequence derives from a boy between 10 and 17 years old in good health. The CDR3 sequence: CTSSPQRGSTDTQYF. The CDR3 DNA reads TGTACCAGCAGCCCCCAGCGGGGGAGCACAGATACGCAGTATTTT. Drawing the rest from reference TRBV7-2 and TRBJ2-3, the complete variable domain is GAGVSQSPSNKVTEKGKDVELRCDPISGHTALYWYRQSLGQGLEFLIYFQGNSAPDKSGLPSDRFSAERTGGSVSTLTIQRTQQEDSAVYLCTSSPQRGSTDTQYFGPGTRLTVL.